This entry is about one TCR beta chain. Its antigen is not yet known. No quality values exist for individual bases; no much larger clone is one base distant. The data belong to a study of blood T cell repertoires in COVID-19 (dated by TCRdb to 2020 to 2021). About the study as a whole: Collaborator samples came from the United States, Italy and Spain and covered acute and convalescent phases of COVID-19. The material from the prospective study consisted of cDNA or gDNA derived from T cells, B-cell-depleted T cells, or PBMCs. Subjects who had been exposed to COVID-19, were actively infected with it, or had recovered from it provided the deeply sampled blood TCRbeta repertoires that made up the dataset. The repertoires were released in a freely available public database intended as a resource for research on the immune response to SARS-CoV-2. Samples were obtained from the ongoing ImmuneRACE study (first 160 participants) and from about 1,300 subjects provided by 6 global collaborators. Sample metadata almost always included a de-identified subject ID, COVID-19 status, age in years and sex. Where HLA class I and class II types were available, the types were taken from metadata supplied by the sample provider, not from assay-based typing. Overall study results and their limits: Clinical and demographic metadata were provided uncurated, with the amount varying by source and participant.

The CDR3 contains 11 residues, cysteine and phenylalanine counted. The retained sequence is limited to the CDR3, 33 bases, with the frame set at the first base. V and J are truncated by 4 bases and 6 bases respectively, leaving an intervening sequence of 7 bases. CDR1 LNHDA and CDR2 SQIVND were looked up in the germline V gene (reference sequence). TCRbeta CDR3 regions were amplified from genomic DNA using the immunoSEQ Assay, a bias-controlled multiplex PCR. For the original study's pipeline: The number of nucleated cells in each sample was estimated from the amplification of reference gene primers within the assay. To quantify the absolute abundance of each unique TCRbeta CDR3 rearrangement, sequence reads were collapsed and filtered. For each sample, productive Simpson clonality was calculated as the square root of Simpson's diversity index over productive rearrangements. TCRdb re-hosts the immuneACCESS table, in-frame sequences only. Its copies lack some clones; in the studies checked, an unresolved V gene accounts for under half of them, and the cause for the rest is not known. The D gene and trimming were derived from the DNA, and the V and J assignments and clone size from that table. The sample table records around 330,000 clones; around 89% of these occur just once. Roughly a tenth of the sample is taken by the ten largest.

Enrolling through a virtual design, the prospective study's participants ranged in age from roughly 18 to 89 years and lived across approximately 25 United States geographic areas. In the prospective study, participants were assigned to cohorts based on the clinical history participants reported in a screening survey and a study questionnaire. ImmuneRACE Cohort 3 recovered participants were defined by two consecutive negative NP/OP PCR tests, healthcare professional clearance, or symptom resolution. Each participant in the prospective study had whole blood, serum and a nasopharyngeal or oropharyngeal swab collected by mobile phlebotomists. Additional blood draws and questionnaires over an approximately two-month period could optionally be provided by prospective study participants. Before DNA extraction, prospective study blood samples were shipped either frozen or at room temperature.

Sequencing was performed on PBMCs or T cells enriched from blood (not recorded which). This receptor chain uses TRBV19 and TRBJ2-7, with TRBD2 tentatively as D gene (5 bases match). This clonotype originated in a woman in her forties who had recovered from COVID-19. CDR3 loop: CASSNSAEQYF. In nucleotides, the sequence is TGTGCCAGTAGTAATAGCGCCGAGCAGTACTTC.